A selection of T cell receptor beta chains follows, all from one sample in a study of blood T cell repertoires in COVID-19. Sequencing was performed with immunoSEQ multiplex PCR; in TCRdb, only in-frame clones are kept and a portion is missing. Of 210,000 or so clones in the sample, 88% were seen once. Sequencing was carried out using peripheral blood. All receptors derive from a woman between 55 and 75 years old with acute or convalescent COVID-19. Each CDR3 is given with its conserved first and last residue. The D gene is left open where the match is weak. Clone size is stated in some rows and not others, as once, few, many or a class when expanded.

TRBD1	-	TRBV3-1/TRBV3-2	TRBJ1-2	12	CASRAGGNGYTF	TGTGCCAGCAGGGCAGGGGGGAATGGCTACACCTTC
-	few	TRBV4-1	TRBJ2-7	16	CASSPRTVVASYEQYF	TGCGCCAGCAGCCCCCGGACAGTCGTAGCCTCCTACGAGCAGTACTTC
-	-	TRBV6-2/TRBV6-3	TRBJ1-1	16	CASSPPRTGIGTEAFF	TGTGCCAGCAGCCCTCCCCGTACAGGGATTGGCACTGAAGCTTTCTTT
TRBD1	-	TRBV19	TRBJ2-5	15	CASSILLRGRETQYF	TGTGCCAGTAGTATCCTACTGAGGGGGCGGGAGACCCAGTACTTC
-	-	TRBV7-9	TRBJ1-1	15	CASSLELGGLKEAFF	TGTGCCAGCAGCTTAGAGTTGGGAGGGCTTAAAGAAGCTTTCTTT
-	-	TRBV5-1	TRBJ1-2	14	CASSNGQTYYGYTF	TGCGCCAGCAGCAACGGACAGACCTACTATGGCTACACCTTC
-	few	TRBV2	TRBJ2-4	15	CASSLNILAKNIQYF	TGTGCCAGCAGCTTAAATATTTTAGCCAAAAACATTCAGTACTTC
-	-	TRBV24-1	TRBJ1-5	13	CATSEEGIQPQHF	TGTGCCACCAGTGAGGAGGGTATTCAGCCCCAGCATTTT
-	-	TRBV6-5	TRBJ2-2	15	CASSPGTLNTGELFF	TGTGCCAGCAGTCCCGGGACACTGAACACCGGGGAGCTGTTTTTT
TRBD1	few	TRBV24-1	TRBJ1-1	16	CATSAAPRQGGTEAFF	TGTGCCACCAGTGCGGCCCCCCGACAGGGTGGAACTGAAGCTTTCTTT
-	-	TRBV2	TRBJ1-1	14	CASSPTGVNTEAFF	TGTGCCAGCAGTCCGACAGGTGTGAACACTGAAGCTTTCTTT
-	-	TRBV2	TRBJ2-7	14	CAGRTGRGSYEQYF	TGTGCCGGAAGAACAGGCCGCGGCTCCTACGAGCAGTACTTC
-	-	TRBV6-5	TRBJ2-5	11	CASTRGQGQYF	TGTGCCAGCACCAGAGGACAAGGCCAGTACTTC
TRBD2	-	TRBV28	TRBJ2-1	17	CASSLRGLAGGPDEQFF	TGTGCCAGCAGCCTTAGAGGGCTAGCGGGGGGCCCGGATGAGCAGTTCTTC
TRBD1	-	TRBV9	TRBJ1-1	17	CASSVSPGQGADTEAFF	TGTGCCAGCAGCGTTTCCCCGGGACAGGGGGCGGACACTGAAGCTTTCTTT
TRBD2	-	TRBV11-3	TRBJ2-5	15	CASSLSSGVQETQYF	TGTGCCAGCAGCTTGTCTAGCGGGGTGCAAGAGACCCAGTACTTC
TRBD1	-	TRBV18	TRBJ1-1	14	CASSPSGGGTEAFF	TGTGCCAGCTCACCGTCAGGGGGCGGCACTGAAGCTTTCTTT
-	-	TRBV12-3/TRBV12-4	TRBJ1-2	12	CASSFGGFGYTF	TGTGCCAGCAGTTTTGGGGGCTTTGGCTACACCTTC
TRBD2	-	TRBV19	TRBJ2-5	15	CASSISSGGKETQYF	TGTGCCAGTAGTATATCTAGCGGGGGAAAAGAGACCCAGTACTTC
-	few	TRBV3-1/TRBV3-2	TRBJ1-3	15	CASSQDHSSGNTIYF	TGTGCCAGCAGCCAAGACCACAGCTCTGGAAACACCATATATTTT
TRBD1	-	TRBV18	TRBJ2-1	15	CASSQDRVIYNEQFF	TGTGCCAGCTCCCAAGACAGGGTAATTTACAATGAGCAGTTCTTC
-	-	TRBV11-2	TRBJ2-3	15	CASSPQIALTDTQYF	TGTGCCAGCAGCCCCCAGATCGCTCTCACAGATACGCAGTATTTT
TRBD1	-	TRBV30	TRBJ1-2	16	CAWSVRQGGIGDGYTF	TGTGCCTGGAGTGTACGACAGGGAGGAATTGGGGATGGCTACACCTTC
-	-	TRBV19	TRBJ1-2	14	CASSRREFNYGYTF	TGTGCCAGTAGTAGGAGGGAATTTAACTATGGCTACACCTTC
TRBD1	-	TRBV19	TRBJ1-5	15	CASRGGTGEVGPQHF	TGTGCCAGTAGGGGGGGGACAGGGGAAGTTGGACCCCAGCATTTT
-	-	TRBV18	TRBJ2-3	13	CASSPFSADTQYF	TGTGCCAGCTCACCATTTTCCGCAGATACGCAGTATTTT
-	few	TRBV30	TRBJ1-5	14	CAWSAGTISQPQHF	TGTGCCTGGAGTGCTGGGACTATAAGTCAGCCCCAGCATTTT
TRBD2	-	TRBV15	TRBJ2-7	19	CATSSWGVGTSGTSYEQYF	TGTGCCACCAGCAGTTGGGGGGTCGGGACTAGCGGGACATCCTACGAGCAGTACTTC
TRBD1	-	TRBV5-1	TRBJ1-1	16	CASSLKLTGLNTEAFF	TGCGCCAGCAGCTTAAAACTGACAGGGTTGAACACTGAAGCTTTCTTT
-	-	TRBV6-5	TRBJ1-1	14	CASAKQDPLTEAFF	TGTGCCAGCGCCAAACAGGATCCCCTCACTGAAGCTTTCTTT
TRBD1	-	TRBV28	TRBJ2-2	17	CASSFGDRGRRNGELFF	TGTGCCAGCAGTTTCGGTGACAGGGGGCGACGGAACGGGGAGCTGTTTTTT
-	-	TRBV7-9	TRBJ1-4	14	CASSFRETNEKLFF	TGTGCCAGCAGCTTCAGGGAAACTAATGAAAAACTGTTTTTT
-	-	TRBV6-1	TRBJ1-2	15	CASSEGSGINYGYTF	TGTGCCAGCAGTGAAGGATCAGGGATTAACTATGGCTACACCTTC
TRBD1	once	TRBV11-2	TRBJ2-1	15	CASSTGTGTIIEQFF	TGTGCCAGCAGCACCGGGACAGGGACGATAATTGAGCAGTTCTTC
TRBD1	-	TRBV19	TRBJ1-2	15	CASSLDRSRGYGYTF	TGTGCCAGTAGTCTGGACAGATCCAGGGGGTATGGCTACACCTTC
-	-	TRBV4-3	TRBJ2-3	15	CASSQDAQGWDTQYF	TGCGCCAGCAGCCAAGATGCACAGGGTTGGGATACGCAGTATTTT
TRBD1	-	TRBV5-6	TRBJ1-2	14	CASSLAGTDYGYTF	TGTGCCAGCAGCCTTGCGGGGACAGACTATGGCTACACCTTC
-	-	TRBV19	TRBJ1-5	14	CASRTDDSNQPQHF	TGTGCCAGTAGGACAGACGATAGCAATCAGCCCCAGCATTTT
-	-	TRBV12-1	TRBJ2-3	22	CASSRWEWPARRTSGSRYTQYF	TGTGCCAGCAGCCGATGGGAGTGGCCAGCGCGACGGACTAGCGGGAGTAGGTATACGCAGTATTTT
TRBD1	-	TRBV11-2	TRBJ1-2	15	CASSFYRTGGSGYTF	TGTGCCAGCAGCTTTTACCGGACAGGGGGTAGTGGCTACACCTTC
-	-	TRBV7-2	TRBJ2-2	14	CASSLDSFAGELFF	TGTGCCAGCAGCTTGGACAGCTTCGCCGGGGAGCTGTTTTTT
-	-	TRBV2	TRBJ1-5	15	CASNFGGRGNQPQHF	TGTGCCAGCAATTTCGGGGGGCGAGGAAATCAGCCCCAGCATTTT
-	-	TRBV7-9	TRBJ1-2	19	CASSLEMVGQGTSGYGYTF	TGTGCCAGCAGCTTAGAGATGGTAGGGCAGGGAACGAGTGGCTATGGCTACACCTTC
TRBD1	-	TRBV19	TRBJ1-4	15	CASTVGQGDNEKLFF	TGTGCCAGTACCGTTGGACAGGGCGATAATGAAAAACTGTTTTTT